Listed below are T cell receptor beta chains from one sample, sequenced in a study of shared clonotypes between healthy human individuals. Sequenced by immunoSEQ multiplex PCR; TCRdb stores in-frame clones only, minus some. This table has under 350,000 clones, roughly 84% appearing once. Sequencing was done on a sample of memory CD8+ T cells sorted from blood. The source is a man between 18 and 29 years old in good health. CDR3s include the opening cysteine and the closing phenylalanine or tryptophan. A D gene is named only where the DNA matches it firmly. Size is stated for part of the rows, as once, few or many counts, or as a class when the clone is expanded.

V gene: TRBV30; D gene: .; CDR3 length: 9; J gene: TRBJ1-2; clone size: .; CDR3 protein: CACDYGYTF; CDR3 DNA: TGTGCCTGCGACTATGGCTACACCTTC
V gene: TRBV11-2; D gene: .; CDR3 length: 17; J gene: TRBJ2-4; clone size: .; CDR3 protein: CASSPRGTNLAKNIQYF; CDR3 DNA: TGTGCCAGCAGCCCTCGGGGGACAAATCTAGCCAAAAACATTCAGTACTTC
V gene: TRBV6-6; D gene: TRBD2; CDR3 length: 16; J gene: TRBJ2-7; clone size: .; CDR3 protein: CASSQGASGYSYEQYF; CDR3 DNA: TGTGCCAGCAGCCAAGGGGCTAGCGGGTATTCCTACGAGCAGTACTTC
V gene: TRBV6-6; D gene: .; CDR3 length: 15; J gene: TRBJ1-5; clone size: many; CDR3 protein: CASSYEGSGNQPQHF; CDR3 DNA: TGTGCCAGCAGTTACGAAGGGTCTGGCAATCAGCCCCAGCATTTT
V gene: TRBV30; D gene: .; CDR3 length: 12; J gene: TRBJ2-7; clone size: .; CDR3 protein: CAWSGSGLKQYF; CDR3 DNA: TGTGCCTGGAGTGGGTCGGGGCTCAAGCAGTACTTC
V gene: TRBV7-9; D gene: .; CDR3 length: 11; J gene: TRBJ2-3; clone size: .; CDR3 protein: CASSAGPGLYF; CDR3 DNA: TGTGCCAGCAGCGCCGGCCCAGGCTTGTATTTT
V gene: TRBV10-3; D gene: TRBD2; CDR3 length: 20; J gene: TRBJ2-5; clone size: .; CDR3 protein: CAISESDTRLAGGFQETQYF; CDR3 DNA: TGTGCCATCAGTGAGTCAGACACCAGACTAGCGGGAGGGTTCCAAGAGACCCAGTACTTC
V gene: TRBV5-6; D gene: TRBD1; CDR3 length: 16; J gene: TRBJ2-7; clone size: .; CDR3 protein: CASSVWGQGKGYEQYF; CDR3 DNA: TGTGCCAGCAGCGTATGGGGACAGGGCAAAGGCTACGAGCAGTACTTC
V gene: TRBV4-2; D gene: TRBD2; CDR3 length: 15; J gene: TRBJ2-2; clone size: .; CDR3 protein: CASSGLAGTKGELFF; CDR3 DNA: TGTGCCAGCTCGGGTCTAGCGGGCACCAAAGGGGAGCTGTTTTTT
V gene: TRBV5-1; D gene: .; CDR3 length: 16; J gene: TRBJ2-2; clone size: .; CDR3 protein: CASSPPQRMNTGELFF; CDR3 DNA: TGCGCCAGCAGCCCCCCTCAGCGGATGAACACCGGGGAGCTGTTTTTT
V gene: TRBV28; D gene: .; CDR3 length: 14; J gene: TRBJ2-3; clone size: .; CDR3 protein: CASSLRFASDTQYF; CDR3 DNA: TGTGCCAGCAGCCTTAGGTTCGCTTCGGATACGCAGTATTTT
V gene: TRBV6-5; D gene: .; CDR3 length: 14; J gene: TRBJ2-5; clone size: .; CDR3 protein: CASSYYGPQETQYF; CDR3 DNA: TGTGCCAGCAGTTATTATGGGCCACAAGAGACCCAGTACTTC
V gene: TRBV28; D gene: TRBD1; CDR3 length: 13; J gene: TRBJ2-7; clone size: .; CDR3 protein: CATRDRGPYEQYF; CDR3 DNA: TGTGCCACCCGGGACAGGGGGCCCTACGAGCAGTACTTC
V gene: TRBV5-6; D gene: .; CDR3 length: 14; J gene: TRBJ2-7; clone size: once; CDR3 protein: CASSLGGSPYEQYF; CDR3 DNA: TGTGCCAGCAGCTTGGGCGGTTCGCCCTACGAGCAGTACTTC
V gene: TRBV5-1; D gene: .; CDR3 length: 14; J gene: TRBJ1-2; clone size: once; CDR3 protein: CASTLGESNYGYTF; CDR3 DNA: TGCGCCAGCACCCTGGGAGAATCTAACTATGGCTACACCTTC
V gene: TRBV6-5; D gene: .; CDR3 length: 16; J gene: TRBJ1-1; clone size: .; CDR3 protein: CASSYSRQDMNTEAFF; CDR3 DNA: TGTGCCAGCAGTTACTCGAGACAGGACATGAACACTGAAGCTTTCTTT
V gene: TRBV5-1; D gene: TRBD1; CDR3 length: 15; J gene: TRBJ2-1; clone size: once; CDR3 protein: CASSLNPGGANEQFF; CDR3 DNA: TGCGCCAGCAGCTTGAACCCAGGGGGCGCGAATGAGCAGTTCTTC
V gene: TRBV19; D gene: TRBD2; CDR3 length: 15; J gene: TRBJ2-1; clone size: .; CDR3 protein: CASSILAGDDNEQFF; CDR3 DNA: TGTGCCAGTAGTATACTAGCGGGAGACGACAATGAGCAGTTCTTC
V gene: TRBV5-1; D gene: .; CDR3 length: 15; J gene: TRBJ2-3; clone size: .; CDR3 protein: CASSFWTESTDTQYF; CDR3 DNA: TGCGCCAGCAGCTTTTGGACCGAGAGCACAGATACGCAGTATTTT
V gene: TRBV10-1; D gene: .; CDR3 length: 16; J gene: TRBJ2-1; clone size: few; CDR3 protein: CASSLGHESSYNEQFF; CDR3 DNA: TGCGCCAGCAGTCTCGGACACGAAAGCTCCTACAATGAGCAGTTCTTC
V gene: TRBV4-3; D gene: .; CDR3 length: 17; J gene: TRBJ2-3; clone size: .; CDR3 protein: CASSRVRAGQRTDTQYF; CDR3 DNA: TGCGCCAGCAGCCGCGTACGAGCGGGACAGCGCACAGATACGCAGTATTTT
V gene: TRBV18; D gene: .; CDR3 length: 14; J gene: TRBJ2-1; clone size: .; CDR3 protein: CASSPDGAYNEQFF; CDR3 DNA: TGTGCCAGCTCACCAGACGGGGCGTACAATGAGCAGTTCTTC
V gene: TRBV29-1; D gene: .; CDR3 length: 13; J gene: TRBJ1-1; clone size: .; CDR3 protein: CSVEERVNTEAFF; CDR3 DNA: TGCAGCGTTGAAGAAAGGGTCAACACTGAAGCTTTCTTT
V gene: TRBV27; D gene: TRBD2; CDR3 length: 14; J gene: TRBJ2-3; clone size: .; CDR3 protein: CASGSGSWTDTQYF; CDR3 DNA: TGTGCCAGCGGTAGCGGGAGCTGGACAGATACGCAGTATTTT
V gene: TRBV7-9; D gene: TRBD2; CDR3 length: 15; J gene: TRBJ2-2; clone size: .; CDR3 protein: CASSFPLAGVGELFF; CDR3 DNA: TGTGCCAGCAGCTTCCCACTAGCGGGAGTAGGGGAGCTGTTTTTT
V gene: TRBV5-8; D gene: TRBD1; CDR3 length: 15; J gene: TRBJ1-6; clone size: .; CDR3 protein: CASSIQGAGYSPLHF; CDR3 DNA: TGTGCCAGCAGCATTCAGGGGGCTGGTTATTCACCCCTCCACTTT
V gene: TRBV5-1; D gene: .; CDR3 length: 13; J gene: TRBJ1-1; clone size: .; CDR3 protein: CASSLTLGGEAFF; CDR3 DNA: TGCGCCAGCAGCTTAACATTGGGAGGTGAAGCTTTCTTT
V gene: TRBV2; D gene: TRBD2; CDR3 length: 16; J gene: TRBJ2-5; clone size: .; CDR3 protein: CASSGDLTSGQETQYF; CDR3 DNA: TGTGCCAGCAGTGGCGACCTGACTAGCGGCCAAGAGACCCAGTACTTC
V gene: TRBV27; D gene: .; CDR3 length: 14; J gene: TRBJ2-1; clone size: .; CDR3 protein: CASSLLPNVYEQFF; CDR3 DNA: TGTGCCAGCAGTTTACTTCCGAATGTGTACGAGCAGTTCTTC